This T cell receptor beta chain comes out of a study of cytomegalovirus exposure and HLA in healthy donors. Turning to the study itself: Among roughly 180 million T cells, an earlier analysis found approximately 110 million unique TCR beta sequences.

V trimming: 4 bases; J trimming: 3 bases; junction bases outside the gene matches: 7. The CDR3 runs 15 residues. Germline CDR1 SGHTA, CDR2 FQGNSA. Primers for the PCR totalled 60 Vbeta and 13 Jbeta. TCRdb's copy holds only in-frame clones and misses some; the assay was immunoSEQ multiplex PCR. The sample lists 95,000 to 150,000 clones, about 70% occurring once. Notes on the study in general: Among TCR sequences, most were rare, though some public TCRs appeared in many donors.

Regarding this clone: What it binds is unknown.

This TCR derives from a woman between 35 and 50 years old in good health and CMV-seronegative. J is TRBJ2-3 and V is TRBV7-2, with 7 bases matching TRBD2. The sequenced sample was PBMCs. For the CDR3, the DNA is TGTGCCAGCAGCTCCTCGGGGGGTCGGACAGATACGCAGTATTTT. It codes for CASSSSGGRTDTQYF.